The following is a TCR beta chain sequence with its context. The method was immunoSEQ multiplex PCR; TCRdb's version includes in-frame clones alone and lacks a portion of them. The profile shows 150,000 to 200,000 clones, 90% to 97% of them singletons. These data originate in a study of cytomegalovirus exposure and HLA in healthy donors. The V segment lost 4 bases and the J segment 7 bases; nucleotides outside the gene matches: 6. Germline assignment: CDR1 LNHDA and CDR2 SQIVND (reference sequence). CDR3 length: 13 residues. The receptor was isolated from a woman between 18 and 30 years old in good health and CMV-seronegative. V usage is TRBV19 and J usage is TRBJ1-2; the match to TRBD1 covers 7 bases. Sequencing was performed on PBMCs. CDR3 coding DNA: TGTGCCAGTAGTACGACAGGGTATCTTGGCTACACCTTC. Its protein product is CASSTTGYLGYTF.